This T cell receptor (beta chain) was recovered during a study of cytomegalovirus exposure and HLA in healthy donors. Study overall: Some 87 million unique TCRs from HLA-typed donors were held in an early release of data.

Germline CDR1 is SGHRS and CDR2 is YFSETQ. The length of the CDR3 is 15 residues. V lost 5 bases, J lost 0 bases, and 9 bases lay in between. The PCR employed 60 Vbeta primers together with 13 Jbeta primers. Data came from immunoSEQ multiplex PCR; TCRdb stores just in-frame clones and leaves some out. This repertoire shows around 110,000 clones, 60% to 85% found once; its top ten account for 1.6%. On this clone: The antigen remains unidentified.

Study findings and constraints: CMV serostatus alone was available as immune exposure information. In a later analysis, several top co-occurrence clusters appeared linked to parvovirus B19, influenza, CMV and Epstein-Barr virus.

This sequence was found in a woman younger than 35 in good health and CMV-seronegative. The V call is TRBV5-1, the J call TRBJ2-6, with D uncertain. Sample: PBMCs. CDR3 sequence reads: CASRKESSGANVLTF. CDR3 DNA sequence: TGCGCCAGCAGGAAGGAGAGCTCTGGGGCCAACGTCCTGACTTTC. Full variable domain (outside the CDR3, taken from reference TRBV5-1 and TRBJ2-6): KAGVTQTPRYLIKTRGQQVTLSCSPISGHRSVSWYQQTPGQGLQFLFEYFSETQRNKGNFPGRFSGRQFSNSRSEMNVSTLELGDSALYLCASRKESSGANVLTFGAGSRLTVL.